This T cell receptor (beta chain) was captured by sequencing in a study of OX40 agonist ivuxolimab in advanced cancers. Study background: Patient treatment consisted of intravenous ivuxolimab administration every 2 weeks at 0.01 to 10 mg/kg.

This clone was seen at least ten times. CDR1 and CDR2 from the germline V gene are LNHDA and SQIVND (reference sequence). The CDR3 extends over 15 amino acids. The V and J ends lost 3 bases and 0 bases respectively, with 11 bases between them. Data came from immunoSEQ multiplex PCR; TCRdb stores just in-frame clones and leaves some out. Of fewer than 65,000 clones in the sample, roughly 80% are singletons; the top ten hold 3.5% to 4.5%. The sample consisted of CD4+ or CD8+ T cells sorted from blood, taken in a trial of the OX40 agonist ivuxolimab. V usage is TRBV19 and J usage is TRBJ1-1; possible D gene TRBD1, 5 bases. The sequence was collected from an adult with an advanced solid tumor such as melanoma, head and neck, liver or kidney cancer. The CDR3, as DNA: TGTGCCAGTAGTATCGCCCACAGGTTGAACACTGAAGCTTTCTTT. Translation: CASSIAHRLNTEAFF.